The TCR beta chain described here comes from a study of OX40 agonist ivuxolimab in advanced cancers. Some clones are missing from TCRdb's copy, which holds only in-frame ones; the method was immunoSEQ multiplex PCR. The sample lists about 71,000 clones, over 90% seen once, with more than 15% in the top ten. This CDR3 has 15 amino acids. In germline, CDR1 is SGHTA, CDR2 FQGTGA. Trimming left V 5 bases short and J 6 bases short, with 18 bases between. This receptor was taken from an adult with an advanced solid tumor such as melanoma, head and neck, liver or kidney cancer. The chain combines TRBV7-3 with TRBJ2-3, with D tentatively TRBD2 (5 bases). Sequenced here: CD4+ or CD8+ T cells sorted from blood, sampled in a trial of the OX40 agonist ivuxolimab. In DNA, the CDR3 is TGTGCCAGCAGCCTCCTAGGGAGAGGAGCGGATACGCAGTATTTT. Its protein product is CASSLLGRGADTQYF.